This T cell receptor (beta chain) was identified in a study of beta chain features in type 1 diabetes. Points from the study as a whole: Type 1 diabetes patients had moderately but significantly shorter TCRB CDR3s in all four CD4+ subsets.

Expressed TCRB transcripts got sequenced, as all isolated RNA was reverse transcribed. The assay was immunoSEQ multiplex PCR, and TCRdb's table has in-frame clones only and misses some. In the table there are 200,000 to 300,000 clones, 11% of which are singletons. The germline gives CDR1 LNHDA, CDR2 SQIVND (reference sequence). The CDR3 runs 13 residues. Trimming took 3 bases from V and 8 from J, leaving 8 bases between them. Of note for this clone: Its antigen is unknown.

The receptor comes from a man between 25 and 39 years old with type 1 diabetes. The specimen was naive CD4+ T cells from blood. The chain links TRBV19 to TRBJ1-6, with D possibly being TRBD1 (6 bases). As DNA, the CDR3 is TGTGCCAGTAGTATCTGGACAGATTCACCCCTCCACTTT. It specifies CASSIWTDSPLHF.